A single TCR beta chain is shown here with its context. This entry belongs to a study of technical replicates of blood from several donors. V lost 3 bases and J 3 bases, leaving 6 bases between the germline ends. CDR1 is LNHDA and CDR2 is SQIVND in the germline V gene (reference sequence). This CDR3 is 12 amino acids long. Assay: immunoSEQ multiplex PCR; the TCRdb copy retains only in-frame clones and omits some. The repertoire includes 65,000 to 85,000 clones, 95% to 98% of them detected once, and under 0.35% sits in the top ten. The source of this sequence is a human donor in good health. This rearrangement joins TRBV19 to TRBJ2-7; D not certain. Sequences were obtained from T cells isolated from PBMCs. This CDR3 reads CASSIYGYEQYF. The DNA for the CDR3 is TGTGCCAGTAGTATTTACGGCTACGAGCAGTACTTC.